The sequence of this T cell receptor beta chain was determined in a study of T cells in Graves' hyperthyroidism and ophthalmopathy. Study observations and caveats: Blood also showed most of the thyroid clonotypes that were expanded above 0.001.

Patients having uncontrolled infection, another autoimmune disease, pregnancy or lactation were not included. The germline V gene encodes CDR1 SGHVS and CDR2 FQNEAQ. This CDR3 contains 14 residues. The V end lost 5 bases, the J end lost 0 bases, and 8 bases lay between the germline ends. This clonotype was counted many times. Its antigen is unknown. Amplified TCR beta CDR3 regions came from RNA transcripts. TCR CDR3 underwent first-round RT-PCR with the HTBI primer set. TCRdb re-derived calls from the multiplex PCR reads in MiXCR, one entry per CDR3 protein. This table holds roughly 93,000 distinct CDR3 sequences, approximately 56% found once.

The chain recombines TRBV7-8 with TRBJ1-5; D is uncertain. The TCR originated in a middle-aged woman with Graves' hyperthyroidism. The sample comprised blood. The CDR3 DNA reads as TGTGCCAGCAGCCCTCAGCGTAGCAATCAGCCCCAGCATTTT. Translating gives CASSPQRSNQPQHF. Full variable domain (rest looked up from reference TRBV7-8 and TRBJ1-5): GAGVSQSPRYKVAKRGQDVALRCDPISGHVSLFWYQQALGQGPEFLTYFQNEAQLDKSGLPSDRFFAERPEGSVSTLKIQRTQQEDSAVYLCASSPQRSNQPQHFGDGTRLSIL.